What follows are 16 T cell receptor beta chains derived from one specimen sequenced in a study of T cells in Graves' hyperthyroidism and ophthalmopathy. TCR beta CDR3 sequences were amplified from RNA transcripts. First-round RT-PCR with HTBI primers amplified the TCR CDR3 region. MiXCR, run by TCRdb on the multiplex PCR reads, gives a single entry per CDR3 protein. The profile shows about 300,000 distinct CDR3 sequences, roughly a fifth of them singletons. The sequencing sample was made of blood. Receptors originate from a man aged 45 to 65 with Graves' ophthalmopathy.

The chain uses TRBV27 and TRBJ2-7; TRBD2 might be the D (5 bases). The CDR3 sequence is 13 residues long. Trimming shortened V by 3 bases and J by 2 bases, and 8 bases separated the two germline ends. Germline V lookup: CDR1 MNHEY, CDR2 SMNVEV (reference sequence). DNA of the CDR3: TGTGCCAGCAGTTTCCTCGGGACCTACGAGCAGTACTTC. The encoded protein is CASSFLGTYEQYF.

In this sample, this clonotype turned up a few times. The rearrangement joins TRBV6-2 or TRBV6-3 to TRBJ2-1; TRBD2 matches at 11 bases. Germline values: CDR1 MNHEY, CDR2 SVGEGT. The CDR3 length is 15 residues. V lost 8 bases and J lost 6; bases outside the gene matches: 9. CDR3 amino acids: CASGLAGRRSNEQFF. CDR3 bases: TGTGCCAGCGGACTAGCGGGTAGACGGAGCAATGAGCAGTTCTTC.

This clonotype showed up many times. The V gene is TRBV7-6, the J gene TRBJ2-2; no firm D call. V was cut by 5 bases and J by 2 bases, with 12 bases left in between. Germline V gene sequence: CDR1 SGHVS, CDR2 FNYEAQ. The CDR3 contains 15 residues. This CDR3 reads CASSPIVGNTGELFF. CDR3 in DNA: TGTGCCAGCAGCCCTATCGTGGGAAACACCGGGGAGCTGTTTTTT.

This clonotype has ten or more counts. The chain carries TRBV6-1 and TRBJ2-7; TRBD1 might be the D (5 bases). Trimming stripped 5 bases from V and 3 bases from J, with 11 bases between. Germline V gene sequence: CDR1 MNHNS, CDR2 SASEGT. The CDR3 covers 13 residues. The CDR3 DNA sequence: TGTGCCAGCAGTTCCAGGGTTTTCTACGAGCAGTACTTC. Encoded protein: CASSSRVFYEQYF.

This clonotype was seen more than once but under ten times. The chain employs TRBV7-9 and TRBJ2-3; no firm D call. The CDR3 runs 17 residues. The V gene's germline CDR1 is SEHNR and CDR2 FQNEAQ (reference sequence). Trimming pared 2 bases from V and 0 bases from J, leaving 15 bases between. CDR3 loop: CASSLYVAADSTDTQYF. In nucleotides, the CDR3 is TGTGCCAGCAGCTTATACGTAGCCGCCGATAGCACAGATACGCAGTATTTT.

This clonotype has a single count. The chain is built from TRBV7-9 and TRBJ2-5, with TRBD2 matching 9 bases. The junction had 9 bases not matched to a gene; V was cut back by 5 bases and J by 5 bases. The CDR3 has 15 amino acids. Germline CDR1 is SEHNR and CDR2 is FQNEAQ (reference sequence). CDR3 sequence (DNA): TGTGCCAGCAGCCAGAACGCGGGAGGGGGGGAGACCCAGTACTTC. The encoded protein is CASSQNAGGGETQYF.

A few counts support this clonotype. This rearrangement joins TRBV27 to TRBJ1-2; D possibly corresponds to TRBD1 (6 bases). The germline CDR1 and CDR2 sequences are MNHEY and SMNVEV (reference sequence). This CDR3 has 15 residues. The germline V and J ends were trimmed by 5 bases and 5 bases, with 18 bases remaining between them. The CDR3 DNA reads TGTGCCAGCAGTCCCCTAGGGGGTAGTATTTATGGCTACACCTTC. It is translated as CASSPLGGSIYGYTF.

Ten or more counts support this clonotype. The chain carries TRBV5-6 and TRBJ2-7, with a tentative D call TRBD2 (6 bases). With 5 bases removed from V and 0 bases from J, the gap between germline ends came to 12 bases. The CDR3 extends over 14 amino acids. Germline CDR1 and CDR2: SGHDT and YYEEEE. CDR3 DNA sequence: TGTGCCAGCAGGCTCCTTAGCGGCTCCTACGAGCAGTACTTC. This codes for CASRLLSGSYEQYF.

In its sample, this clonotype was seen many times. V is TRBV27 and J is TRBJ2-1; 11 bases are a match to TRBD1. The length of the CDR3 is 16 residues. The V gene's germline CDR1 is MNHEY and CDR2 SMNVEV (reference sequence). V gave up 2 bases and J gave up 6 bases; unmatched junction bases: 6. The CDR3: CASSLAGTGGFNEQFF. The DNA of the CDR3 is TGTGCCAGCAGTTTAGCCGGGACAGGGGGGTTCAATGAGCAGTTCTTC.

In this sample, this clonotype turned up many times. J is TRBJ2-7 and V is TRBV2; TRBD2 aligns across 16 bases. The CDR3 totals 16 residues. J was trimmed by 4 bases and V by 7 bases; bases with no gene match: 7. Germline V gene sequence: CDR1 SNHLY, CDR2 FYNNEI. For the CDR3, the DNA is TGTGCCAGCACCGGGACTAGCGGGAGGGCCGTATACGAGCAGTACTTC. Its protein product is CASTGTSGRAVYEQYF.

The sample holds many counts of this clonotype. V is TRBV20-1 and J is TRBJ1-1; D may be TRBD1 (5 bases). The CDR3 is 14 residues long. The germline V gene has CDR1 DFQATT and CDR2 SNEGSKA (reference sequence). Trimming pared 0 bases from V and 4 bases from J, leaving 12 bases between. The CDR3 coding sequence is TGCAGTGCTAGAGATGAACAGGCGGGCACTGAAGCTTTCTTT. Its protein is CSARDEQAGTEAFF.

The sample holds a few counts of this clonotype. The CDR3 nucleotides read TGCGCCAGCAGCGTAGGGACCGGGTCCCGGGAGCTGTTTTTT. As protein: CASSVGTGSRELFF. This chain joins TRBV5-1 and TRBJ2-2; the D call may be TRBD1 or TRBD2 (5 bases each). CDR3 size: 14 residues. V was clipped by 4 bases and J by 9 bases, with 16 bases between them. Germline V lookup: CDR1 SGHRS, CDR2 YFSETQ.

Concerning this clonotype: At one boundary the junction diverges from the germline segment, which might be a read error. This chain connects TRBV5-6 to TRBJ2-3; D unclear. Germline V gene lookup returns CDR1 SGHDT and CDR2 YYEEEE. The length of the CDR3 is 13 residues. This CDR3 is CTSSLTPADTQYF. The CDR3 coding sequence is TGTACCAGCAGCTTGACACCCGCAGATACGCAGTATTTT.

The table lists this clonotype with a few counts. This chain joins TRBV9 and TRBJ2-6; D is ambiguous. The germline V gene has CDR1 SGDLS and CDR2 YYNGEE. Trimming stripped 0 bases from V and 4 bases from J, with 8 bases between. This CDR3 contains 15 residues. The chain's CDR3 is CASSVVPEGANVLTF. The CDR3 region has the DNA TGTGCCAGCAGCGTAGTCCCGGAGGGGGCCAACGTCCTGACTTTC.

Ten or more counts support this clonotype. The chain joins TRBV2 to TRBJ1-5; D not certain. CDR3 length: 14 amino acids. The ends were cut back, 6 bases at V and 3 bases at J, with 12 bases in the middle. The germline V gene encodes CDR1 SNHLY and CDR2 FYNNEI. The CDR3 spells CASSAYSFNQPQHF. DNA for the CDR3: TGTGCCAGCAGCGCTTACAGTTTCAATCAGCCCCAGCATTTT.

The rearrangement uses TRBV24-1 and TRBJ2-2; 8 bases are a match to TRBD1. The CDR3 is 16 residues long. The junction had 4 bases not matched to a gene; V was cut back by 2 bases and J by 3 bases. Germline CDR1 KGHDR, CDR2 SFDVKD. CDR3 coding DNA: TGTGCCACCAGTGATTATCGGGACAGGTACACCGGGGAGCTGTTTTTT. Amino acid sequence: CATSDYRDRYTGELFF.